The present entry profiles one T cell receptor beta chain with its context. Antigen: not known. Generated by immunoSEQ multiplex PCR, the TCRdb table keeps only in-frame clones and is missing some. Of about 69,000 clones listed, roughly 80% were seen once; the top ten hold around 25%. This record comes from a study of T cell responses to AZD1222 COVID-19 vaccine. Study-level findings and limits: It should be noted that donors were predominantly white British and more often female, and clonal diversity was possibly underestimated.

The receptor was isolated from an adult who received the AZD1222 COVID-19 vaccine. Sequences were derived from peripheral blood, sampled 28 days after the second AZD1222 dose.

CDR3 residues: CASSFIFGGDYEQYF. The CDR3 nucleotides are TGTGCCAGCAGTTTTATCTTCGGGGGGGACTACGAGCAGTACTTC. This rearrangement joins TRBV27 to TRBJ2-7; 8 bases align to TRBD2. CDR1 MNHEY and CDR2 SMNVEV come from the germline V gene (reference sequence). The CDR3 has 15 residues. V shed 3 bases and J 3 bases; nucleotides not matched to a gene: 7.